Each of the 30 T cell receptor beta chains below was sequenced from the same sample in a study of blood T cell repertoires in COVID-19. The repertoire was sequenced with immunoSEQ multiplex PCR; TCRdb's copy has only in-frame clones and lacks some. The top ten hold around 8% of the sample, which has roughly 290,000 clones, about 89% seen once. Sequencing input: peripheral blood. Receptors were obtained from a woman in her forties or fifties who had recovered from COVID-19.

V and J are TRBV4-1 and TRBJ2-2; 8 bases are shared with TRBD1. The germline gives CDR1 MGHRA, CDR2 YSYEKL. This CDR3 contains 14 residues. V dropped 5 bases and J dropped 7; count of bases not matched to a gene: 6. This chain's CDR3 is CASSYGQGDGELFF. For the CDR3, the DNA is TGCGCCAGCAGCTACGGACAGGGTGACGGGGAGCTGTTTTTT.

This clone was observed a few times. The chain couples TRBV28 to TRBJ1-3; 7 nucleotides line up with TRBD1. J was trimmed by 3 bases and V by 6 bases; bases with no gene match: 5. Germline assignment: CDR1 MDHEN and CDR2 SYDVKM. The CDR3 consists of 14 residues. The CDR3 sequence: CASSAGGVGNTIYF. For the CDR3, the DNA is TGTGCCAGCAGCGCAGGGGGTGTTGGAAACACCATATATTTT.

The chain links TRBV6-6 to TRBJ1-2, with 7 bases that match TRBD1. J gave up 7 bases and V 5 bases, and 7 bases lay outside the gene matches. The germline CDR1 and CDR2 sequences are MNHNY and SVGAGI (reference sequence). The CDR3 is made up of 13 amino acids. Here the CDR3 reads CASSLEGAGGYTF. The CDR3 nucleotides are TGTGCCAGCAGTCTCGAGGGGGCCGGTGGCTACACCTTC.

This clone was detected only a few times. J is TRBJ1-5 and V is TRBV28, with 7 bases fitting TRBD1. There are 18 residues in the CDR3. V gave up 3 bases and J gave up 0 bases; unmatched junction bases: 11. Germline V gives CDR1 MDHEN, CDR2 SYDVKM. CDR3: CASSFHGQEELSNQPQHF. The CDR3 bases are TGTGCCAGCAGTTTTCACGGACAGGAGGAACTTAGCAATCAGCCCCAGCATTTT. Using reference TRBV28 and TRBJ1-5 for the parts outside the CDR3, the full variable domain is DVKVTQSSRYLVKRTGEKVFLECVQDMDHENMFWYRQDPGLGLRLIYFSYDVKMKEKGDIPEGYSVSREKKERFSLILESASTNQTSMYLCASSFHGQEELSNQPQHFGDGTRLSIL.

The chain combines TRBV11-3 with TRBJ1-2; perhaps TRBD1 as D (6 bases). The germline V and J ends were trimmed by 1 base and 4 bases, with 7 bases remaining between them. The germline V gene encodes CDR1 SGHNT and CDR2 YENEEA. The CDR3 loop spans 13 amino acids. Here the CDR3 reads CASSLGGGYGYTF. CDR3 nucleotide sequence: TGTGCCAGCAGCTTAGGAGGGGGCTATGGCTACACCTTC.

This chain joins TRBV18 and TRBJ2-3; 8 bases match TRBD2. Germline CDR1 is KGHSH and CDR2 is LQKENI. J lost 8 bases, V lost 3 bases, and 7 bases had no gene match. This CDR3 region has 14 residues. CDR3: CASSPGGAMATQYF. The DNA of the CDR3 is TGTGCCAGCTCACCCGGGGGGGCCATGGCTACGCAGTATTTT. Filled out from reference TRBV18 and TRBJ2-3, the complete variable domain reads NAGVMQNPRHLVRRRGQEARLRCSPMKGHSHVYWYRQLPEEGLKFMVYLQKENIIDESGMPKERFSAEFPKEGPSILRIQQVVRGDSAAYFCASSPGGAMATQYFGPGTRLTVL.

The chain employs TRBV9 and TRBJ2-3; 8 bases line up with TRBD2. Looked up from germline, CDR1 is SGDLS and CDR2 is YYNGEE. V gave up 4 bases and J gave up 1 base; unmatched junction bases: 14. This CDR3 spans 18 amino acids. For the CDR3, the DNA is TGTGCCAGCAGCTCTAGTGGGGGCGGACTAGCAGGCACAGATACGCAGTATTTT. This codes for CASSSSGGGLAGTDTQYF. The full variable domain, rest sourced from reference TRBV9 and TRBJ2-3, is DSGVTQTPKHLITATGQRVTLRCSPRSGDLSVYWYQQSLDQGLQFLIQYYNGEERAKGNILERFSAQQFPDLHSELNLSSLELGDSALYFCASSSSGGGLAGTDTQYFGPGTRLTVL.

The chain carries TRBV5-8 and TRBJ2-2; 8 bases agree with TRBD2. V gave up 3 bases and J gave up 3 bases; unmatched junction bases: 4. Looked up from germline, CDR1 is SGHTS and CDR2 is YDEGEE. The CDR3 is 15 amino acids. CDR3 amino acids: CASSSSGGYTGELFF. The CDR3 DNA reads TGTGCCAGCAGCTCGAGCGGGGGCTACACCGGGGAGCTGTTTTTT.

On this clone: It may be a read error: a sequence one base away is much more abundant. Other nucleotide sequences in the sample specify the same CDR3. The chain joins TRBV6-5 to TRBJ2-2; TRBD2 is a possible D gene (7 bases). Per germline, CDR1 MNHEY and CDR2 SVGAGI. Trimming took off 6 bases at V and 3 bases at J, with 11 bases between the two ends. The CDR3 runs to 14 residues. CDR3 in amino acids: CASRIGGDTGELFF. In DNA, the CDR3 is TGTGCCAGCAGGATAGGGGGGGACACCGGGGAGCTGTTTTTT.

The chain combines TRBV19 with TRBJ1-5, with D unclear. The V gene lost 9 bases and the J gene lost 4 bases, with 10 bases spanning the gap. This CDR3 has 12 residues. The germline V gene encodes CDR1 LNHDA and CDR2 SQIVND (reference sequence). The CDR3 is CASTGWNQPQHF. CDR3 DNA: TGTGCCAGCACGGGGTGGAATCAGCCCCAGCATTTT.

The gene calls are TRBV2 and TRBJ2-2; 12 bases align to TRBD2. With 4 bases clipped from V and 7 bases from J, the junction kept 10 bases outside the gene matches. Germline lookup yields CDR1 SNHLY and CDR2 FYNNEI. This CDR3 region has 17 residues. The CDR3 coding sequence is TGTGCCAGCAGTGGGCACCTAGCGGGGGGGAGTAACGGGGAGCTGTTTTTT. Translation gives CASSGHLAGGSNGELFF.

The chain carries TRBV30 and TRBJ1-1; 7 bases align to TRBD1. Trimming at V came to 4 bases and at J to 0 bases, leaving 2 bases not matched to a gene. Germline V gene sequence: CDR1 GTSNPN, CDR2 SVGIG (reference sequence). The length of the CDR3 is 13 residues. The CDR3 DNA reads TGTGCCTGGACGACAGGGATGAACACTGAAGCTTTCTTT. It is translated as CAWTTGMNTEAFF.

The V and J genes are TRBV7-9 and TRBJ1-4, with 8 bases matching TRBD1. Germline trimming cut 4 bases from V and 2 bases from J; bases unmatched to any gene: 3. The CDR3 has 15 amino acids. CDR1 SEHNR and CDR2 FQNEAQ come from the germline V gene (reference sequence). Here the CDR3 reads CASSWGQVTNEKLFF. The DNA of the CDR3 is TGTGCCAGCAGCTGGGGACAGGTTACTAATGAAAAACTGTTTTTT.

J is TRBJ2-5 and V is TRBV5-1, with D possibly TRBD2 on 5 matching bases. This CDR3 spans 16 amino acids. Per the germline V gene, CDR1 is SGHRS and CDR2 is YFSETQ. The V and J ends lost 5 bases and 3 bases respectively, with 20 bases between them. CDR3 protein: CASRHAGGYSKETQYF. Written as DNA, the CDR3 is TGCGCCAGCAGACATGCCGGAGGCTATTCCAAAGAGACCCAGTACTTC.

The chain couples TRBV7-8 to TRBJ1-5, with D hard to call. Germline CDR1 and CDR2: SGHVS and FQNEAQ. The V end was cut by 8 bases, the J end by 3 bases, with 11 bases between. The CDR3 is 13 residues long. CDR3 DNA: TGTGCCAGCTCCGACACGCTCAATCAGCCCCAGCATTTT. It yields the protein CASSDTLNQPQHF.

The V gene is TRBV28, the J gene TRBJ2-3, with a weak D call TRBD1 (6 bases). Per germline, CDR1 MDHEN and CDR2 SYDVKM. CDR3 length: 16 amino acids. V was shortened by 5 bases and J by 1 base, with 16 bases between the two germline ends. The CDR3 DNA follows: TGTGCCAGCAGTAGGCACAGGGCTCTCCGCACAGATACGCAGTATTTT. It encodes CASSRHRALRTDTQYF.

V is TRBV2 and J is TRBJ1-6; 8 bases fit TRBD1. V lost 4 bases to trimming and J lost 13 bases; unmatched junction nucleotides: 6. The CDR3 contains 13 residues. CDR1 is SNHLY, CDR2 FYNNEI, per germline. CDR3 sequence: CASSGDRLTPLHF. CDR3 DNA: TGTGCCAGCAGTGGGGACAGGCTTACGCCCCTCCACTTT. Full variable domain (remainder filled in from reference TRBV2 and TRBJ1-6): EPEVTQTPSHQVTQMGQEVILRCVPISNHLYFYWYRQILGQKVEFLVSFYNNEISEKSEIFDDQFSVERPDGSNFTLKIRSTKLEDSAMYFCASSGDRLTPLHFGNGTRLTVT.

The V and J genes are TRBV5-4 and TRBJ2-1, with TRBD2 as a possible D gene (6 bases). This CDR3 has 15 amino acids. Trimming shortened V by 0 bases and J by 7 bases, and 14 bases separated the two germline ends. Germline V gives CDR1 SGHNT, CDR2 YYREEE (reference sequence). The CDR3 bases are TGTGCCAGCAGCTTGGGACCACCTGGGGGGAATGAGCAGTTCTTC. This translates into CASSLGPPGGNEQFF.

CDR3 amino acids: CASSLGLDRNTEAFF. DNA for the CDR3: TGTGCCAGCAGCTTAGGGCTAGACCGGAACACTGAAGCTTTCTTT. The chain couples TRBV7-6 to TRBJ1-1; D remains ambiguous. This CDR3 region has 15 residues. Between the trimmed V and J ends, which lost 1 base and 1 base, there was a span of 10 bases. Germline V gives CDR1 SGHVS, CDR2 FNYEAQ.

The chain couples TRBV27 to TRBJ1-3; D gene unclear. Trimming shortened V by 6 bases and J by 4 bases, and 10 bases separated the two germline ends. Per the germline V gene, CDR1 is MNHEY and CDR2 is SMNVEV (reference sequence). The CDR3 sequence is 13 residues long. In DNA form, the CDR3 reads TGTGCCAGCAGGTGGACGGGGGGAAACACCATATATTTT. It codes for CASRWTGGNTIYF.

V usage is TRBV28 and J usage is TRBJ1-3, with 8 positions matching TRBD1. With 4 bases clipped from V and 4 bases from J, the junction kept 6 bases outside the gene matches. CDR3 length: 15 residues. Germline CDR1 MDHEN, CDR2 SYDVKM. The CDR3 nucleotides read TGTGCCAGCAGTTCATGGGGGACAGGCGGAAACACCATATATTTT. Its translation is CASSSWGTGGNTIYF.

The chain joins TRBV29-1 to TRBJ2-3; D is perhaps TRBD1 (7 bases). Germline-derived CDR1 and CDR2 are SQVTM and ANQGSEA. Trimming took 6 bases from V and 3 from J, leaving 16 bases between them. The CDR3 consists of 14 residues. The CDR3 reads CSVGGRGRTDTQYF. In nucleotides, the CDR3 is TGCAGCGTGGGGGGCAGGGGGAGAACAGATACGCAGTATTTT.

V and J are TRBV28 and TRBJ2-7; a possible D gene is TRBD1 (6 bases). The CDR3 is 15 residues long. Germline CDR1 MDHEN, CDR2 SYDVKM. Trimming left V 8 bases short and J 1 base short, with 18 bases between. CDR3 residues: CASSTGPKSSYEQYF. The CDR3 DNA reads TGTGCCAGCTCGACAGGTCCTAAGTCTTCCTACGAGCAGTACTTC.

This rearrangement joins TRBV20-1 to TRBJ2-7, with D perhaps matching TRBD1 (6 bases). This CDR3 has 13 amino acids. Germline V gives CDR1 DFQATT, CDR2 SNEGSKA (reference sequence). The V end was cut by 3 bases, the J end by 2 bases, with 11 bases between. The CDR3 DNA reads as TGCAGTGCTAGTGAACAGGGCACCTACGAGCAGTACTTC. It specifies CSASEQGTYEQYF.

This chain joins TRBV5-6 and TRBJ1-6; the D is unclear. The CDR3 runs 15 residues. Germline V gene data show CDR1 as SGHDT and CDR2 as YYEEEE. With 2 bases removed from V and 9 bases from J, the gap between germline ends came to 15 bases. The CDR3 DNA reads as TGTGCCAGCAGCTTCTGGCCAGGAGGAGGTTCACCCCTCCACTTT. This sequence encodes CASSFWPGGGSPLHF.

This chain uses TRBV10-3 with TRBJ1-2, with D maybe TRBD1 (5 bases). Germline V CDR1 and CDR2: ENHRY, SYGVKD. V was pared by 3 bases and J by 3 bases, with 14 bases between. The CDR3 sequence is 15 residues long. The CDR3 coding sequence is TGTGCCATCAGTGATTCCAGCGGGACGGACTATGGCTACACCTTC. Translation: CAISDSSGTDYGYTF.

V and J are TRBV6-1 and TRBJ1-6; D might be TRBD1 (6 bases). V lost 3 bases, J lost 8 bases, and 8 bases lay in between. The CDR3 extends over 13 amino acids. Per the germline V gene, CDR1 is MNHNS and CDR2 is SASEGT. The CDR3 reads CASSDRGHSPLHF. DNA of the CDR3: TGTGCCAGCAGTGACAGGGGTCATTCACCCCTCCACTTT.

The gene calls are TRBV5-1 and TRBJ1-2, with 10 bases fitting TRBD1. V trimming: 0 bases; J trimming: 1 base; junction bases outside the gene matches: 0. Germline V lookup: CDR1 SGHRS, CDR2 YFSETQ. The CDR3 extends over 15 amino acids. In DNA form, the CDR3 reads TGCGCCAGCAGCTTGGGGACAGGGGGTAACTATGGCTACACCTTC. Protein: CASSLGTGGNYGYTF.

Concerning this clone itself: Since the CDR3 does not end with the conserved phenylalanine or tryptophan, this likely comes from a read error. The DNA is omitted, as the CDR3 cannot be located on it reliably, and the CDR3 follows TCRdb's listing. The chain's CDR3 is CASSIPAGTGGGLLV. The chain links TRBV5-1 to TRBJ2-2; the D call TRBD1 from the table was never checked on the DNA. The CDR3 contains 15 residues when both ends are counted. Germline V CDR1 and CDR2: SGHRS, YFSETQ.

V gene TRBV28 combines with J gene TRBJ2-2; D call uncertain. Germline CDR1 is MDHEN and CDR2 is SYDVKM. The length of the CDR3 is 13 residues. The V and J ends lost 4 bases and 2 bases respectively, with 5 bases between them. CDR3 loop: CASSSPNTGELFF. The DNA for the CDR3 is TGTGCCAGCAGTTCTCCTAACACCGGGGAGCTGTTTTTT.